This T cell receptor (beta chain) is from a study of Ad26.COV2.S vaccination and SARS-CoV-2 variants. In the study overall: Intramuscular Ad26.COV2.S at 5x10^10 or 1x10^11 viral particles. Study-level findings and limits: Placebo recipients trailed vaccine recipients in spike-specific TCR breadth. Possibly, TCR breadth and depth analyses underestimated total T cell responses. With respect to non-spike TCR breadth, vaccine and placebo recipients were similar.

In germline, CDR1 is SGHAT, CDR2 FQNNGV. The CDR3 consists of 15 residues. V lost 5 bases, J lost 7 bases, and 18 bases lay in between. Treatment of the sample: roughly 19 received Ad26.COV2.S at low or high dose, single or two shots; 5 received placebo; per-sample allocation not given. The samples date from day 63 after the first vaccine or placebo injection. Measured with immunoSEQ multiplex PCR; TCRdb has only the in-frame clones, and not every one. The sample contains around 270,000 clones, 87% of which appear only once. About this clone: Antigen specificity is unknown.

This chain links TRBV11-2 with TRBJ1-5, with a weak D call TRBD1 (5 bases). The starting material was peripheral blood, obtained in a trial of Ad26.COV2.S vaccine versus placebo. This clonotype originated in a person between 18 and 65 years old who received the Ad26.COV2.S COVID-19 vaccine or a placebo. The DNA of the CDR3 is TGTGCCAGCAGCCAAGGACTGTGGAGGGGCCAGCCCCAGCATTTT. The encoded protein is CASSQGLWRGQPQHF.